This paragraph covers one T cell receptor (beta chain) sequence. The data derive from a study of cytomegalovirus exposure and HLA in healthy donors. Germline CDR1 is MNHNS and CDR2 is SASEGT. This CDR3 comprises 15 residues. Trimming left V 6 bases short and J 1 base short, with 15 bases between. The PCR contained 60 Vbeta and 13 Jbeta primers. This table comes from immunoSEQ multiplex PCR, and its TCRdb copy is limited to in-frame clones, with some not included. Found here are 200,000 to 250,000 clones, approximately 78% of them singletons; the top ten hold 3.8%. Material for sequencing was PBMCs. V usage is TRBV6-1 and J usage is TRBJ1-2, with D perhaps matching TRBD1 (6 bases). The sequence was collected from a male donor in good health and CMV-seronegative. The DNA for the CDR3 is TGTGCCAGCAGAGCCTATGAACAGGGTAACTATGGCTACACCTTC. It specifies CASRAYEQGNYGYTF.